One and the same sample provided the 13 T cell receptor beta chains below, sequenced in a study of control samples from healthy donors and cancer patients (dated by TCRdb to about 2020). Library preparation was by the immunoSEQ multiplex PCR assay. Entries here come from immuneACCESS through TCRdb and include only in-frame sequences with V and J called. Some clones fail to appear in such tables; in the studies checked, an unresolved V gene covers under half of the shortfall, and the cause of the remainder is unknown. This sample lists about 120,000 clones; about 86% were detected once. The ten largest clones take up 12% of the sample. Input material: blood. These receptors were obtained from a man aged 25-45 years in good health.

There are a few counts of this clone. V is TRBV19 and J is TRBJ1-5; D ambiguous. The CDR3 is 15 amino acids. Trimming took 5 bases from V and 0 from J, leaving 11 bases between them. The germline V gene has CDR1 LNHDA and CDR2 SQIVND (reference sequence). The CDR3 here is CASSPQKLSNQPQHF. CDR3 nucleotides: TGTGCCAGTAGTCCCCAAAAACTTAGCAATCAGCCCCAGCATTTT.

This chain joins TRBV30 and TRBJ1-6, with D possibly being TRBD1 (5 bases). Germline CDR1 and CDR2: GTSNPN and SVGIG (reference sequence). CDR3 length equals 17 residues. Between the trimmed V and J ends, which lost 0 bases and 5 bases, there was a span of 17 bases. The CDR3 region has the DNA TGTGCCTGGAGTGTACAGCCGTTCGGACAAAATAATTCACCCCTCCACTTT. It encodes CAWSVQPFGQNNSPLHF.

The chain carries TRBV19 and TRBJ2-7, with 8 bases aligning to TRBD2. Trimming at V came to 7 bases and at J to 0 bases, leaving 8 bases not matched to a gene. CDR1 is LNHDA, CDR2 SQIVND, per germline (reference sequence). The length of the CDR3 is 15 residues. The CDR3 sequence: CASKSGAGGSYEQYF. CDR3 coding DNA: TGTGCCAGTAAGTCGGGCGCGGGGGGCTCCTACGAGCAGTACTTC.

The gene calls are TRBV28 and TRBJ2-7; either TRBD1 or TRBD2 may supply D (5 bases each). Germline V lookup: CDR1 MDHEN, CDR2 SYDVKM. The CDR3 totals 11 residues. Trimming cost V 1 base and J 9 bases, with 7 bases left between them. The DNA for the CDR3 is TGTGCCAGCAGTTTATACGGGACGCAGTACGTC. It specifies CASSLYGTQYV.

The V and J genes are TRBV24-1 and TRBJ2-2; 8 bases agree with TRBD2. J lost 7 bases, V lost 5 bases, and 8 bases had no gene match. CDR3 size: 15 residues. CDR1 and CDR2 (germline): KGHDR, SFDVKD. CDR3: CATSARDGRDGELFF. The CDR3 region has the DNA TGTGCCACCAGTGCCCGGGACGGGAGGGACGGGGAGCTGTTTTTT.

The chain links TRBV7-8 to TRBJ2-5; 9 bases map to TRBD1. Germline V gene data show CDR1 as SGHVS and CDR2 as FQNEAQ. V was pared by 2 bases and J by 1 base, with 8 bases of the junction left unmatched. The CDR3 is 17 amino acids. The CDR3 reads CASSLWGQGGPQETQYF. The CDR3 DNA reads TGTGCCAGCAGCTTATGGGGACAGGGAGGCCCCCAAGAGACCCAGTACTTC.

The V gene is TRBV2, the J gene TRBJ1-6; no definite D call. The CDR3 has 13 amino acids. V was trimmed by 6 bases and J by 0 bases, leaving 3 bases between them. CDR1 SNHLY and CDR2 FYNNEI come from the germline V gene. The CDR3: CASRISYNSPLHF. The CDR3 bases are TGTGCCAGCAGAATCTCCTATAATTCACCCCTCCACTTT.

The chain is built from TRBV6-1 and TRBJ1-5, with no clear D. With 3 bases removed from V and 4 bases from J, the gap between germline ends came to 13 bases. CDR1 and CDR2 from the germline V gene are MNHNS and SASEGT. This CDR3 has 15 amino acids. CDR3 sequence reads: CASSELQTLNQPQHF. The CDR3 nucleotides are TGTGCCAGCAGTGAGCTTCAAACATTAAATCAGCCCCAGCATTTT.

The chain employs TRBV7-3 and TRBJ1-5, with 7 bases that match TRBD1. V shed 5 bases and J 1 base; nucleotides not matched to a gene: 5. The CDR3 length is 15 residues. Per the germline V gene, CDR1 is SGHTA and CDR2 is FQGTGA. The CDR3 nucleotides are TGTGCCAGCAGCCCGACGGGACAGAGCAATCAGCCCCAGCATTTT. It codes for CASSPTGQSNQPQHF.

As concerns this clone: Germline is not matched at one junction end, which may reflect a read error. This chain joins TRBV5-1 and TRBJ1-3; D may be TRBD1 (5 bases). Germline CDR1 is SGHRS and CDR2 is YFSETQ. This CDR3 comprises 15 residues. The CDR3 protein is CASSFDSYSGDTIYF. The CDR3 region has the DNA TGCGCCAGCAGCTTCGACAGCTACTCTGGAGACACCATATATTTT.

This chain uses TRBV28 with TRBJ1-6; a possible D gene is TRBD1 (5 bases). V was clipped by 4 bases and J by 2 bases, with 9 bases between them. CDR1 is MDHEN, CDR2 SYDVKM, per germline. The CDR3 runs 15 residues. CDR3 protein: CASSSGEAYNSPLHF. The CDR3 nucleotides are TGTGCCAGCAGTTCGGGGGAAGCCTATAATTCACCCCTCCACTTT.

The rearrangement joins TRBV3-1 (or the pseudogene TRBV3-2) to TRBJ1-2; 8 positions match TRBD1. The CDR3 extends over 14 amino acids. V dropped 5 bases and J dropped 4; count of bases not matched to a gene: 6. Germline CDR1 LGHDT, CDR2 YNNKEL (reference sequence). CDR3 sequence reads: CASSAQGARYGYTF. CDR3 nucleotides: TGTGCCAGCAGCGCTCAGGGGGCGCGCTATGGCTACACCTTC.

This chain links TRBV3-1 (or the pseudogene TRBV3-2) with TRBJ1-2; tentative D call: TRBD1 (5 bases). Germline V gene lookup returns CDR1 LGHDT and CDR2 YNNKEL (reference sequence). V was shortened by 0 bases and J by 6 bases, with 17 bases between the two germline ends. The CDR3 runs 16 residues. CDR3 DNA: TGTGCCAGCAGCCAAGATAGCCAGGGTAGGGGCCATGGCTACACCTTC. The encoded protein is CASSQDSQGRGHGYTF.